The clone carrying this T cell receptor (beta chain) was found many times. Its specificity is unknown. This entry belongs to a study of metastatic and nonmetastatic thyroid tumors. Across the study: Repertoires of blood and of tissue (tumor or nodule) from malignant and benign thyroid patients were compared.

Study findings and constraints: It was reported that TCR beta diversity was significantly higher in malignant thyroid tumors than benign nodules, in blood and tumor.

Until they underwent thyroid surgery, no patient had received any treatment. With MiXCR, TCRdb called clones anew from the PCR reads. The sample carries approximately 25,000 clones, roughly 17% recorded once. This clonotype was obtained from a male donor with papillary thyroid cancer or a benign thyroid nodule (not recorded which). Some clones in this sample may be carry-over from other donors' samples. Sequenced material: blood.

CDR3 sequence reads: CSAKTVADTQGRQYF. In nucleotides, the CDR3 is TGCAGTGCAAAGACAGTGGCAGATACGCAAGGGAGACAGTATTTT. The V gene is TRBV20-1, the J gene TRBJ2-3; D may be TRBD1 or TRBD2 (5 bases each). Between the trimmed V and J ends, which lost 6 bases and 12 bases, there was a span of 28 bases. This CDR3 is built from 15 residues. Germline values: CDR1 DFQATT, CDR2 SNEGSKA (reference sequence).